This is a list of T cell receptor beta chains from one sample in a study of shared clonotypes between healthy human individuals. Method: immunoSEQ multiplex PCR; TCRdb's copy keeps in-frame clones and lacks some. The sample includes roughly 2 million clones, approximately 95% seen only once; the top ten take roughly 1.1%. The sequenced material came from naive CD8+ T cells sorted from blood. Receptor source: a young man in good health. Each CDR3 is given with its conserved first and last residue. The D gene is left open where the match is weak. Some rows mark clone size as missing; the rest say once, few, many or name a class of expanded clone.

v_call	clone_size	d_call	j_call	cdr3_aa	cdr3_nt
TRBV5-6	once	NA	TRBJ1-5	CASSLGLGQPQHF	TGTGCCAGCAGCTTGGGGCTGGGTCAGCCCCAGCATTTT
TRBV27	NA	TRBD1	TRBJ2-7	CASGQAVEQYF	TGTGCCAGCGGACAGGCTGTGGAGCAGTACTTC
TRBV4-2	NA	NA	TRBJ1-1	CASSQAGLDTEAFF	TGTGCCAGCAGCCAAGCAGGCCTGGACACTGAAGCTTTCTTT
TRBV7-6	NA	NA	TRBJ2-3	CASSLTPGITDTQYF	TGTGCCAGCAGCCTGACACCAGGGATAACAGATACGCAGTATTTT
TRBV5-1	NA	NA	TRBJ2-7	CASSLDWERPHEQYF	TGCGCCAGCAGTCTGGATTGGGAGAGGCCCCACGAGCAGTACTTC
TRBV4-3	NA	NA	TRBJ2-7	CASSQEVMAEPQQGYEQYF	TGCGCCAGCAGCCAAGAGGTAATGGCCGAGCCCCAACAGGGATACGAGCAGTACTTC
TRBV7-9	once	TRBD2	TRBJ2-1	CASSLGLADGEQFF	TGTGCCAGCAGCTTAGGGCTAGCGGACGGTGAGCAGTTCTTC
TRBV9	NA	NA	TRBJ1-1	CASSLEGSGPEAFF	TGTGCCAGCAGCCTCGAAGGCTCCGGTCCTGAAGCTTTCTTT
TRBV27	NA	NA	TRBJ1-1	CASGLGWNTEAFF	TGTGCCAGCGGTCTCGGGTGGAACACTGAAGCTTTCTTT
TRBV7-8	NA	NA	TRBJ2-7	CASSLAIYSLSSYEQYF	TGTGCCAGCAGCTTAGCGATCTACTCCCTGAGCTCCTACGAGCAGTACTTC